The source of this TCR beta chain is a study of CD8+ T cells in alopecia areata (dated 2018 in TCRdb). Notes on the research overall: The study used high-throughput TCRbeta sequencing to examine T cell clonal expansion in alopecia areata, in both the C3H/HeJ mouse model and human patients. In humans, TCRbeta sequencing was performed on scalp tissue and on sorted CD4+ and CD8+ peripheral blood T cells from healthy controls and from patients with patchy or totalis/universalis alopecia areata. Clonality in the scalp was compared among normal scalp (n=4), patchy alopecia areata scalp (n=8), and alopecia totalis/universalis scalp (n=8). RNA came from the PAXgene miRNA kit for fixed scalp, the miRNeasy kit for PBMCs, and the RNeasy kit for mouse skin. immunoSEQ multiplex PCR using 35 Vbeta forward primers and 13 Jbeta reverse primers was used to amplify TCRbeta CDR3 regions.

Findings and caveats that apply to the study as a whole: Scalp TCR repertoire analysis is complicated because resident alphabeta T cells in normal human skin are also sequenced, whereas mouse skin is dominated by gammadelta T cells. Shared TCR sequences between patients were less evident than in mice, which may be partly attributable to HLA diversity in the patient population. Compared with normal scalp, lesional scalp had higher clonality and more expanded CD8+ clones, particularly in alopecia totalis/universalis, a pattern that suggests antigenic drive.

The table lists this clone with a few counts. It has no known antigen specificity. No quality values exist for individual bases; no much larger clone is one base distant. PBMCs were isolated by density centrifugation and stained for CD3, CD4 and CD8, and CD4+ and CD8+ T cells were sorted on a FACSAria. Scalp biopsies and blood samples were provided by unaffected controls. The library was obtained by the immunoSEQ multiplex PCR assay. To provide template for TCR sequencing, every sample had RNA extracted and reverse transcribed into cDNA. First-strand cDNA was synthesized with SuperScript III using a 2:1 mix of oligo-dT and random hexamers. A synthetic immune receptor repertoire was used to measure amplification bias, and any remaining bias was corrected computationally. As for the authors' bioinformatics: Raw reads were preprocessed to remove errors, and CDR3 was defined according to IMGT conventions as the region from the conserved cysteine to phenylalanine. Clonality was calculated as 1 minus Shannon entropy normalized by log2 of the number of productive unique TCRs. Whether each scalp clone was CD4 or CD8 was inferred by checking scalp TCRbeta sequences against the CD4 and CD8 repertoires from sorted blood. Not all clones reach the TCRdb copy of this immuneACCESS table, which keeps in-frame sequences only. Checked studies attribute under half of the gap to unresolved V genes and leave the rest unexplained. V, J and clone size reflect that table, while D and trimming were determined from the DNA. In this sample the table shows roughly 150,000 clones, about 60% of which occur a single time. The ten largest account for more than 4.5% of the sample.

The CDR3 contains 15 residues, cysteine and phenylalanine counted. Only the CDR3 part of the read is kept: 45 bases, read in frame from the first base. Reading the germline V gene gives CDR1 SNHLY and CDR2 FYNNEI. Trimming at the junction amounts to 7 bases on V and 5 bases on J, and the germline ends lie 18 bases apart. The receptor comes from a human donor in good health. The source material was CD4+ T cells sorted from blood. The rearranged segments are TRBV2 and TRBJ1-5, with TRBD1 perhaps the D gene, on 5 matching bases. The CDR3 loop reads CASTATAPAYQPQHF. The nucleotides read TGTGCCAGCACTGCGACAGCGCCCGCTTATCAGCCCCAGCATTTT.